The 10 T cell receptor beta chains below all came from one sample that was sequenced in a study of blood T cell repertoires in COVID-19. Repertoires were generated with immunoSEQ multiplex PCR, while TCRdb's copy carries only in-frame clones and drops some. The sample consists of roughly 100,000 clones, 70% to 90% of them appearing once. Sequences were obtained from peripheral blood. The receptor set was obtained from a human donor in a cohort sampled during active COVID-19.

The chain employs TRBV7-9 and TRBJ1-1, with TRBD1 identical over 10 bases. V lost 5 bases and J lost 11; bases outside the gene matches: 8. The CDR3 loop spans 13 amino acids. From germline, CDR1 is SEHNR and CDR2 FQNEAQ (reference sequence). The CDR3 loop is CASSHKTGGKAFF. DNA of the CDR3: TGTGCCAGCAGCCATAAGACAGGGGGCAAGGCTTTCTTT.

This chain joins TRBV5-1 and TRBJ1-5; a possible D gene is TRBD1 (6 bases). The germline gives CDR1 SGHRS, CDR2 YFSETQ. Deletions cut 0 bases from V and 7 bases from J, with 11 bases between. The CDR3 has 14 residues. The CDR3 sequence: CASSLALGAQPQHF. As DNA, the CDR3 is TGCGCCAGCAGCTTGGCGTTGGGGGCCCAGCCCCAGCATTTT.

The chain is built from TRBV4-1 and TRBJ2-7; tentatively, D is TRBD2 (6 bases). The CDR3 runs 15 residues. Between the trimmed V and J ends, which lost 0 bases and 3 bases, there was a span of 12 bases. Germline V CDR1 and CDR2: MGHRA, YSYEKL. The CDR3 protein is CASSQDELTSYEQYF. CDR3 coding DNA: TGCGCCAGCAGCCAAGATGAGTTGACTAGCTACGAGCAGTACTTC.

This clone was seen once. The chain's CDR3 is CASGRESNSNQPQHF. CDR3 coding DNA: TGTGCCAGTGGTCGGGAGTCAAATAGCAATCAGCCCCAGCATTTT. The chain recombines TRBV19 with TRBJ1-5; no clear D gene. This CDR3 has 15 amino acids. Germline values: CDR1 LNHDA, CDR2 SQIVND (reference sequence). V was clipped by 8 bases and J by 0 bases, with 14 bases between them.

In regard to this clone: In the same sample, other DNA sequences code for this CDR3. The rearrangement links TRBV18 to TRBJ2-7, with a tentative D call TRBD2 (6 bases). The germline gives CDR1 KGHSH, CDR2 LQKENI. V was cut by 2 bases and J by 6 bases, with 8 bases left in between. The CDR3 is 12 amino acids. The CDR3: CASSPLGGEQYF. As DNA, the CDR3 is TGTGCCAGCTCACCATTGGGAGGCGAGCAGTACTTC. Using reference TRBV18 and TRBJ2-7 for the parts outside the CDR3, the full variable domain is NAGVMQNPRHLVRRRGQEARLRCSPMKGHSHVYWYRQLPEEGLKFMVYLQKENIIDESGMPKERFSAEFPKEGPSILRIQQVVRGDSAAYFCASSPLGGEQYFGPGTRLTVT.

This clone is a singleton in its sample. The chain links TRBV27 to TRBJ2-3; D may be TRBD2 (6 bases). The CDR3 runs to 14 residues. The germline gives CDR1 MNHEY, CDR2 SMNVEV (reference sequence). The germline V and J ends were trimmed by 6 bases and 0 bases, with 10 bases remaining between them. CDR3 nucleotide sequence: TGTGCCAGCAGATGGGACTGGAGCACAGATACGCAGTATTTT. Amino acid sequence: CASRWDWSTDTQYF.

V and J are TRBV21-1 and TRBJ2-1; TRBD1 reflects the table's D call only, with no check against the DNA. TRBV21-1 is assigned pseudogene status. This CDR3 contains 18 residues. CDR3 in DNA: TGTGCCAGCAGCGACCCCCGCCCGGACAGGGCTGGCTACAATGAGCAGTTCTTC. This gives the protein CASSDPRPDRAGYNEQFF.

V usage is TRBV7-8 and J usage is TRBJ2-3; the match to TRBD2 covers 11 bases. Unmatched junction bases numbered 10, after V lost 5 bases and J lost 3 bases. Germline CDR1 SGHVS, CDR2 FQNEAQ. CDR3 length equals 17 residues. The CDR3, as DNA: TGTGCCAGCAGCAAGAGAACCGGGACTAGCGGAACAGATACGCAGTATTTT. It is translated as CASSKRTGTSGTDTQYF.

The rearrangement joins TRBV28 to TRBJ2-7; D is unresolved. The CDR3 runs to 14 residues. V gave up 5 bases and J gave up 6 bases, with 17 bases separating them. CDR1 is MDHEN, CDR2 SYDVKM, per germline. For the CDR3, the DNA is TGTGCCAGCAGTCTCAAACTCAAGATACGCGAGCAGTACTTC. Translating gives CASSLKLKIREQYF.

The gene calls are TRBV9 and TRBJ2-7; a possible D gene is TRBD2 (7 bases). Per the germline V gene, CDR1 is SGDLS and CDR2 is YYNGEE. Trimming stripped 0 bases from V and 6 bases from J, with 16 bases between. CDR3 length: 15 residues. CDR3 loop: CASSVELSGGGEQYF. The CDR3 DNA is TGTGCCAGCAGCGTAGAATTGTCGGGGGGCGGCGAGCAGTACTTC.